The sequence of this TCR beta chain was determined in a study of blood T cell repertoires in COVID-19. Study context: The cDNA or gDNA used as material had been derived from T cells, B-cell-depleted T cells, or PBMCs.

From germline, CDR1 is SGHTA and CDR2 FQGNSA. Germline trimming cut 5 bases from V and 7 bases from J; bases unmatched to any gene: 4. This CDR3 has 14 amino acids. Repertoires were generated with immunoSEQ multiplex PCR, while TCRdb's copy carries only in-frame clones and drops some. There are about 250,000 clones in the sample; around 88% occur only once, and around 1.5% lies in the top ten. Sample: peripheral blood. This chain links TRBV7-2 with TRBJ1-6, with 8 bases that match TRBD1. The clonotype comes from a man older than 75 with acute or convalescent COVID-19. CDR3 coding DNA: TGTGCCAGCAGCGTGGGACAGGTCAATTCACCCCTCCACTTT. It translates to CASSVGQVNSPLHF. The full variable domain, with the rest looked up from reference TRBV7-2 and TRBJ1-6, is GAGVSQSPSNKVTEKGKDVELRCDPISGHTALYWYRQSLGQGLEFLIYFQGNSAPDKSGLPSDRFSAERTGGSVSTLTIQRTQQEDSAVYLCASSVGQVNSPLHFGNGTRLTVT.